This T cell receptor (beta chain) was documented in a study of T cell responses to AZD1222 COVID-19 vaccine. Study-wide results and caveats: Reportedly, close to half of spike-specific TCRs are directed against unmutated variant regions.

The CDR3 spans 15 residues. The germline V gene has CDR1 MNHEY and CDR2 SVGAGI. V was pared by 3 bases and J by 3 bases, with 7 bases of the junction left unmatched. Turning to this clone: Antigen unknown.

Clones were sequenced by immunoSEQ multiplex PCR, and TCRdb holds only the in-frame ones, with some missing. This table has fewer than 180,000 clones, 94% appearing once. The sequence was collected from an adult in good health. The chain is built from TRBV6-5 and TRBJ2-5; TRBD2 matches at 7 bases. This specimen was peripheral blood, taken on day 0 of AZD1222 vaccination. The CDR3 reads CASSYRAAGEETQYF. The CDR3 DNA sequence: TGTGCCAGCAGTTATCGCGCGGCGGGGGAAGAGACCCAGTACTTC.